This paragraph reports one T cell receptor (beta chain). Its specificity is unknown. The entry originates in a study of graft-versus-host responses after intestinal transplantation. Study in general: Transplants were multivisceral, liver-intestinal, or isolated intestinal. Recipients uniformly received anti-thymocyte globulin induction, followed by tacrolimus and steroids for three to four years. General observations from the study: GvH clones occurred in recipient marrow; some first appeared in ileum or blood.

Here immunoSEQ multiplex PCR was the method, and the copy in TCRdb shows in-frame clones only, minus some. The sample consists of fewer than 95,000 clones, roughly 91% of them appearing once. The V gene lost 0 bases and the J gene lost 3 bases, with 12 bases spanning the gap. The germline gives CDR1 LGHNA, CDR2 YSLEER. The CDR3 has 15 residues. The chain couples TRBV4-3 to TRBJ2-7; unclear D gene. This sample comprised unstimulated CD8+ T cells sorted from spleen or lymph node cells, obtained before intestinal transplant. The receptor was derived from a human donor who received an intestinal transplant. As DNA, the CDR3 is TGCGCCAGCAGCCAAGATTGGCCAGGTTACTACGAGCAGTACTTC. It encodes CASSQDWPGYYEQYF.